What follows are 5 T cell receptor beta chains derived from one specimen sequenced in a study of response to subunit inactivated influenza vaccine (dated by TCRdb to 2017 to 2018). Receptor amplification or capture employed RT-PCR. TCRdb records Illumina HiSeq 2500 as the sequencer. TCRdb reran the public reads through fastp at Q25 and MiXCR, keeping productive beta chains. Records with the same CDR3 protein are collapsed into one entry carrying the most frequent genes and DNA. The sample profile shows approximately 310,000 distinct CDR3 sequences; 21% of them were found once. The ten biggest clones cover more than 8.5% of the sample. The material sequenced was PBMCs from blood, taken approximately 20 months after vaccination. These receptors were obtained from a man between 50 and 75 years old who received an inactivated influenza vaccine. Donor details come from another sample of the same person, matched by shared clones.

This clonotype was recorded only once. For the CDR3, the DNA is TGTGCCAGCAGCCCTCGGACACGTCTAGCCAAAAACATTCAGTACTTC. This gives the protein CASSPRTRLAKNIQYF. This rearrangement joins TRBV7-8 to TRBJ2-4; perhaps TRBD1 as D (5 bases). V lost 5 bases, J lost 0 bases, and 14 bases lay in between. CDR1 and CDR2 from the germline V gene are SGHVS and FQNEAQ. This CDR3 spans 16 amino acids.

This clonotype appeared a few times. The CDR3 DNA sequence: TGCAGCGGACACAGGGACACTGAAGCTTTCTTT. Translated: CSGHRDTEAFF. The chain has TRBV29-1 and TRBJ1-1, with TRBD1 as a possible D gene (6 bases). Per germline, CDR1 SQVTM and CDR2 ANQGSEA. This CDR3 region has 11 residues. Trimming stripped 7 bases from V and 3 bases from J, with 9 bases between.

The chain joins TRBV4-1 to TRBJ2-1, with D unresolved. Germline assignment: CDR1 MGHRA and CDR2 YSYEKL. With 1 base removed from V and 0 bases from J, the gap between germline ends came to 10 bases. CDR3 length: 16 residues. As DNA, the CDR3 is TGCGCCAGCAGCCAAGGGCATTCCAGCTCCTACAATGAGCAGTTCTTC. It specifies CASSQGHSSSYNEQFF.

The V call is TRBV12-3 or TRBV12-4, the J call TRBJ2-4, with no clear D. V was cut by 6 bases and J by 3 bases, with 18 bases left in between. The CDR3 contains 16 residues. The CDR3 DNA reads TGTGCCAGCAGCTTCCTTTACCGGGCCGGCAAAAACATTCAGTACTTC. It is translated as CASSFLYRAGKNIQYF.

The DNA of the CDR3 is TGCAGTGCTAGGCTGGGGACAGGGTGGGTCACTGAAGCTTTCTTT. Encoded protein: CSARLGTGWVTEAFF. This chain connects TRBV20-1 to TRBJ1-1; 9 bases are shared with TRBD1. The CDR3 runs to 15 residues. Germline V gives CDR1 DFQATT, CDR2 SNEGSKA (reference sequence). With 3 bases clipped from V and 4 bases from J, the junction kept 9 bases outside the gene matches.